This T cell receptor (beta chain) is from a study of cytomegalovirus exposure and HLA in healthy donors. A multiplex PCR was run with 60 Vbeta primers and 13 Jbeta primers. Here immunoSEQ multiplex PCR was the method, and the copy in TCRdb shows in-frame clones only, minus some. Of about 100,000 clones in the sample, roughly two thirds are singletons; the top ten hold 3% to 4%. General study findings and limits: Follow-up analysis later connected one missense variant in DCLRE1C with trimming of TCR beta V- and J-genes.

CDR3 length: 17 amino acids. CDR1 and CDR2 from the germline V gene are SGDLS and YYNGEE. J was trimmed by 5 bases and V by 3 bases; bases with no gene match: 7. Note on this clone: Its antigen is as yet unknown.

The specimen was PBMCs. This chain uses TRBV9 with TRBJ2-4; 14 nucleotides align to TRBD2. The TCR originated in a man in his forties or fifties in good health and CMV-seronegative. Here the CDR3 DNA reads TGTGCCAGCAGCGCCCCGACTAGCGGGGGGGCCGAAAACATTCAGTACTTC. Protein product: CASSAPTSGGAENIQYF.